A selection of T cell receptor beta chains follows, all from one sample in a study of cytomegalovirus exposure and HLA in healthy donors. Measured with immunoSEQ multiplex PCR; TCRdb has only the in-frame clones, and not every one. Of roughly 300,000 clones listed, 75% to 90% were seen once; the top ten hold approximately 4.3%. Sequencing input: PBMCs. These receptors were taken from a man aged 40-50 years in good health and CMV-seropositive. Both conserved end residues are part of each CDR3. The order of the fields is J gene, V gene, D gene, clone size, CDR3 DNA, CDR3 protein. The D gene is left open where the match is weak. Size is omitted from some rows. Given values are once, few, many or a class for expanded clones.

>TRBJ1-1|TRBV7-9|TRBD1|NA
TGTGCCAGCAGGAAGGGGGCGGATATGAACACTGAAGCTTTCTTT
CASRKGADMNTEAFF
>TRBJ2-7|TRBV4-1|NA|NA
TGCGCCAGCAGCCAAGATCGGGACTCCTACGAGCAGTACTTC
CASSQDRDSYEQYF
>TRBJ2-7|TRBV5-1|NA|NA
TGCGCCAGCAGCTTGGAATCCCCATTCGAAGGGGGTCACTACGAGCAGTACTTC
CASSLESPFEGGHYEQYF
>TRBJ2-6|TRBV7-2|TRBD1|NA
TGTGCCAGCAGCTTAATGGGACAGATTTCAGGGGCCAACGTCCTGACTTTC
CASSLMGQISGANVLTF
>TRBJ2-3|TRBV7-9|NA|NA
TGTGCCAGCAGCCCGGGACAATCTAGCACAGATACGCAGTATTTT
CASSPGQSSTDTQYF
>TRBJ2-6|TRBV7-3|NA|NA
TGTGCCAGCAGCCCAGGTGTAGTTTTGAGCTCTGGGGCCAACGTCCTGACTTTC
CASSPGVVLSSGANVLTF
>TRBJ2-3|TRBV4-2|TRBD2|NA
TGTGCCAGCAGCCTTGGACTAGCGGGAGGAGAGGATACGCAGTATTTT
CASSLGLAGGEDTQYF
>TRBJ2-7|TRBV6-6|NA|once
TGTGCCAGCAGTTACTTGTTACAGGGTAGTGACGAGCAGTACTTC
CASSYLLQGSDEQYF
>TRBJ2-3|TRBV6-6|TRBD1|NA
TGTGCCAGCAGCTCGGACAGGGATCCAGATACGCAGTATTTT
CASSSDRDPDTQYF
>TRBJ2-5|TRBV9|TRBD2|once
TGTGCCAGCAGCGTAGGGGGGGGAGGGCCGGGATTGGGTGAGACCCAGTACTTC
CASSVGGGGPGLGETQYF
>TRBJ2-7|TRBV5-1|TRBD1|many
TGCGCCAGCAGCCTGACAGGGAGTGAGTACGAGCAGTACTTC
CASSLTGSEYEQYF
>TRBJ2-7|TRBV5-1|TRBD2|NA
TGCGCCAGCAGCACTACTAGCGACTCCTACGAGCAGTACTTC
CASSTTSDSYEQYF
>TRBJ1-3|TRBV19|NA|once
TGTGCCAGTAGTGCGTCAGGGGTTACTGGAAACACCATATATTTT
CASSASGVTGNTIYF
>TRBJ1-1|TRBV27|TRBD1|NA
TGTGCCACCTCGGCCGGGACAGGGAACACTGAAGCTTTCTTT
CATSAGTGNTEAFF
>TRBJ2-2|TRBV19|TRBD2|NA
TGTGCCAGTAAGGGCGGGAGGGGAACTACCTACACCGGGGAGCTGTTTTTT
CASKGGRGTTYTGELFF
>TRBJ2-7|TRBV27|NA|NA
TGTGCCAGCAGTTTGATCGGCTCCTACGAGCAGTACTTC
CASSLIGSYEQYF
>TRBJ1-2|TRBV11-2|NA|NA
TGTGCCAGCAGCCGAGGGGGAAACTATGGCTACACCTTC
CASSRGGNYGYTF
>TRBJ2-7|TRBV29-1|NA|once
NA
CSVVWGLRLHQQYF
>TRBJ2-1|TRBV7-2|TRBD2|NA
TGTGCCAGCAGCTTAGGAGGCGGGAGGTACAATGAGCAGTTCTTC
CASSLGGGRYNEQFF
>TRBJ2-7|TRBV25-1|NA|NA
TGTGCCAGCAGACGGACATCCACCTACGAGCAGTACTTC
CASRRTSTYEQYF
>TRBJ2-7|TRBV27|TRBD1|NA
TGTGCCAGCAGTTTAACGGCCTTCGCAGGGGGCGGCTCCTACGAGCAGTACTTC
CASSLTAFAGGGSYEQYF
>TRBJ2-7|TRBV19|TRBD2|NA
TGTGCCAGTAGTACCAGCGGGAGGGGGTCCTACGAGCAGTACTTC
CASSTSGRGSYEQYF
>TRBJ1-2|TRBV9|NA|NA
TGTGCCAGCAGCTCACCCCGGGGGGCAGACCCCCTCTATGGCTACACCTTC
CASSSPRGADPLYGYTF
>TRBJ2-3|TRBV9|NA|NA
TGTGCCAGCAGCGTAACTCGGGAGACCACAGATACGCAGTATTTT
CASSVTRETTDTQYF
>TRBJ1-5|TRBV19|TRBD1|NA
TGTGCCAGTAGTATAGGTTCTCTGACAGGGGCATTACAGCCCCAGCATTTT
CASSIGSLTGALQPQHF
>TRBJ2-3|TRBV6-5|TRBD2|NA
TGTGCCAGCAGCTCTAGCGGGAGCACAGATACGCAGTATTTT
CASSSSGSTDTQYF
>TRBJ2-1|TRBV28|TRBD2|NA
TGTGCCAGCTGGTCGCGGGCCAGGGGACTAGCGGGCAATGAGCAGTTCTTC
CASWSRARGLAGNEQFF
>TRBJ2-7|TRBV7-2|NA|NA
TGTGCCAGCAGCTTATTCTCAGGGGCGGAGTACTTC
CASSLFSGAEYF
>TRBJ2-7|TRBV6-1|TRBD2|NA
TGTGCCAGCAGCCGGACTAGCGGATTCTACGAGCAGTACTTC
CASSRTSGFYEQYF
>TRBJ2-7|TRBV7-8|NA|NA
TGTGCCAGCAGCTTAGTGGGGGGTTCCTCCTACGAGCAGTACTTC
CASSLVGGSSYEQYF